Listed below are T cell receptor beta chains from one sample, sequenced in a study of CD8 T cells in ankylosing spondylitis. Using its own MiXCR run on the 5' RACE reads, TCRdb lists one record per CDR3 protein. The table includes under 950,000 distinct CDR3 sequences, over 15% detected once. Sequencing used blood, either unsorted or a sorted T cell fraction (not recorded which). The receptors come from a male donor with ankylosing spondylitis. Both conserved end residues are part of each CDR3. The D gene is left open where the match is weak.

>TRBV11-1|NA|TRBJ2-7
CASSLKTGPYHEQYF
>TRBV24-1|TRBD1|TRBJ2-2
CATRDRGTGELFF
>TRBV4-3|NA|TRBJ2-7
CASSLMKGGSGYEQYF
>TRBV28|TRBD1|TRBJ2-7
CASKRTGGYEQYF
>TRBV6-1|NA|TRBJ2-1
CASSEGGPFYSPYNEQFF
>TRBV28|NA|TRBJ2-7
CASRVDYEQYF
>TRBV11-2|NA|TRBJ2-2
CASSFAGTNTGELFF
>TRBV7-9|TRBD1|TRBJ2-1
CASSRTGPYNEQFF
>TRBV7-8|NA|TRBJ1-6
CASSFPGGNSPLHF
>TRBV20-1|TRBD1|TRBJ1-1
CSAASRGPGMNTEAFF
>TRBV9|NA|TRBJ2-1
CASSLDPRTGEQFF
>TRBV6-1|TRBD1|TRBJ2-5
CASSRLRGQGLSETQYF
>TRBV7-9|NA|TRBJ2-7
CASSSREGLSSYEQYF
>TRBV4-1|NA|TRBJ2-3
CASSQDTLWDTDTQYF
>TRBV2|NA|TRBJ2-7
CASSESGTSVYEQYF
>TRBV2|TRBD2|TRBJ2-7
CASFLAGVGEQYF
>TRBV20-1|TRBD2|TRBJ2-7
CSASGREQYF
>TRBV7-9|NA|TRBJ2-2
CASSFHNTGELFF
>TRBV29-1|TRBD2|TRBJ2-5
CSVDQLAGKRGEETQYF
>TRBV7-9|NA|TRBJ2-3
CASSFGTQNTDTQYF
>TRBV2|TRBD2|TRBJ2-2
CASGASGSANTGELFF
>TRBV4-3|NA|TRBJ2-3
CASSPILPDTQYF
>TRBV12-3/TRBV12-4|TRBD2|TRBJ2-7
CASSDSGRVTYEQYF
>TRBV20-1|NA|TRBJ1-4
CSARVGAGSEKLFF